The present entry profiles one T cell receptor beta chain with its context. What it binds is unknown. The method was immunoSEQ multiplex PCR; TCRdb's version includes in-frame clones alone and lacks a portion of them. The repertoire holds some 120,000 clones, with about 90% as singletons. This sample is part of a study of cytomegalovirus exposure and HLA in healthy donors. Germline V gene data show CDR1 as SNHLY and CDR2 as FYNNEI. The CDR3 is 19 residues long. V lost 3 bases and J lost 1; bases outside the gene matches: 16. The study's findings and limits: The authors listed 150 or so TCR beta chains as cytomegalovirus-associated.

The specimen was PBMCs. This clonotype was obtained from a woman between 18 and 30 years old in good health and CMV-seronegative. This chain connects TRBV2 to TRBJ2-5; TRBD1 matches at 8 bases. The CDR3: CASSDVGAGGARPQETQYF. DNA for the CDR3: TGTGCCAGCAGTGATGTGGGGGCAGGGGGCGCGAGGCCCCAAGAGACCCAGTACTTC.